The 25 T cell receptor beta chains listed next were all sequenced from one sample in a study of beta chain features in type 1 diabetes. The study reverse transcribed the entire isolated RNA, so it sequenced expressed TCRB transcripts. Produced via immunoSEQ multiplex PCR; TCRdb's table is partial and in-frame only. The table records about 360,000 clones, around an eighth of them present only once. Sequencing was done on a sample of naive CD4+ T cells from blood. These receptors were collected from a man aged 18 to 29 in good health.

A note on this clone: At the DNA level, this CDR3 is encoded by other sequences in the same sample as well. The chain recombines TRBV30 with TRBJ1-5; D call uncertain. The CDR3 is made up of 13 amino acids. V gave up 5 bases and J gave up 2 bases, with 10 bases separating them. CDR1 is GTSNPN, CDR2 SVGIG, per germline (reference sequence). The CDR3 loop reads CAWGRGGNQPQHF. The CDR3 region has the DNA TGTGCCTGGGGTAGAGGAGGCAATCAGCCCCAGCATTTT.

This clone was recorded a few times. The chain has TRBV6-6 and TRBJ2-7, with D possibly matching TRBD1 (5 bases). The CDR3 covers 13 residues. The ends were cut back, 7 bases at V and 4 bases at J, with 14 bases in the middle. CDR1 MNHNY and CDR2 SVGAGI come from the germline V gene (reference sequence). CDR3 coding DNA: TGTGCCAGCATGGCACCAGGGCGGTACGAGCAGTACTTC. It codes for CASMAPGRYEQYF.

The V and J genes are TRBV29-1 and TRBJ1-5, with unresolved D. Trimming left V 6 bases short and J 0 bases short, with 9 bases between. CDR3 length equals 13 residues. Germline V gives CDR1 SQVTM, CDR2 ANQGSEA. This chain's CDR3 is CSVQVDSNQPQHF. The CDR3 bases are TGCAGCGTCCAGGTGGATAGCAATCAGCCCCAGCATTTT.

J is TRBJ2-5 and V is TRBV11-2; D remains ambiguous. There are 14 residues in the CDR3. Trimming removed 5 bases from V and 7 bases from J, with 17 bases in between. Germline loops: CDR1 SGHAT, CDR2 FQNNGV. Written as DNA, the CDR3 is TGTGCCAGCAGCCTCCAGCCCAGCGATGGGACCCAGTACTTC. It specifies CASSLQPSDGTQYF.

This clone showed up just a few times. The genes are TRBV15 and TRBJ2-2; D unclear. Trimming pared 5 bases from V and 1 base from J, leaving 8 bases between. The CDR3 covers 14 residues. Germline V CDR1 and CDR2: LNHNV, YYDKDF (reference sequence). The CDR3 coding sequence is TGTGCCACCAGCGGGCAACTGAACACCGGGGAGCTGTTTTTT. This translates into CATSGQLNTGELFF. Drawing the rest from reference TRBV15 and TRBJ2-2, the complete variable domain is DAMVIQNPRYQVTQFGKPVTLSCSQTLNHNVMYWYQQKSSQAPKLLFHYYDKDFNNEADTPDNFQSRRPNTSFCFLDIRSPGLGDTAMYLCATSGQLNTGELFFGEGSRLTVL.

CDR3 sequence reads: CASSIAGQGTYEQYF. The CDR3 DNA reads as TGTGCCAGTAGTATTGCGGGACAGGGGACCTACGAGCAGTACTTC. The chain links TRBV19 to TRBJ2-7; 10 bases line up with TRBD1. Germline assignment: CDR1 LNHDA and CDR2 SQIVND (reference sequence). The CDR3 totals 15 residues. V shed 3 bases, J shed 2 bases, and the junction held 4 bases outside the gene matches.

In this sample, this clone turned up a few times. The J gene is TRBJ1-2, the V gene TRBV18; no firm D call. With 3 bases removed from V and 7 bases from J, the gap between germline ends came to 15 bases. The CDR3 has 14 amino acids. Germline CDR1 is KGHSH and CDR2 is LQKENI. This CDR3 reads CASSPSGGYGGYTF. The CDR3, as DNA: TGTGCCAGCTCACCGAGTGGCGGGTACGGTGGCTACACCTTC.

V usage is TRBV18 and J usage is TRBJ1-2, with 8 bases fitting TRBD1. The ends lost 2 bases at V and 4 bases at J; junction bases unmatched: 9. This CDR3 contains 16 residues. CDR1 is KGHSH, CDR2 LQKENI, per germline. The CDR3 nucleotides read TGTGCCAGCTCACCAAACCCGACAGGGGAGGGCTATGGCTACACCTTC. As protein: CASSPNPTGEGYGYTF.

The J gene is TRBJ1-5, the V gene TRBV7-2; 8 bases are shared with TRBD1. Trimming at V came to 0 bases and at J to 3 bases, leaving 4 bases not matched to a gene. The CDR3 runs to 16 residues. CDR1 and CDR2 from the germline V gene are SGHTA and FQGNSA. In nucleotides, the CDR3 is TGTGCCAGCAGCTTAGCCGGGACAGGATACAATCAGCCCCAGCATTTT. As protein: CASSLAGTGYNQPQHF.

This clone appeared a few times. The V and J genes are TRBV4-1 and TRBJ2-7; D is possibly TRBD2 (6 bases). Germline V gene lookup returns CDR1 MGHRA and CDR2 YSYEKL. The CDR3 has 15 amino acids. V was pared by 1 base and J by 1 base, with 11 bases between. The CDR3 region is CASSQGWGDSYEQYF. As DNA, the CDR3 is TGCGCCAGCAGCCAAGGATGGGGGGATTCCTACGAGCAGTACTTC.

This clone showed up just a few times. CDR3 bases: TGTGCCATCACCCGGACAGGGGGCTCCTACGAGCAGTACTTC. It specifies CAITRTGGSYEQYF. J is TRBJ2-7 and V is TRBV10-3, with TRBD1 matching 10 bases. Trimming at V came to 7 bases and at J to 0 bases, leaving 3 bases not matched to a gene. Germline V gives CDR1 ENHRY, CDR2 SYGVKD. The CDR3 runs 14 residues.

The rearrangement links TRBV7-9 to TRBJ1-2, with a weak D call TRBD1 (6 bases). Deletions cut 5 bases from V and 2 bases from J, with 9 bases between. The germline gives CDR1 SEHNR, CDR2 FQNEAQ (reference sequence). The length of the CDR3 is 13 residues. The CDR3 protein is CASSTTGNYGYTF. As DNA, the CDR3 is TGTGCCAGCAGCACAACAGGGAACTATGGCTACACCTTC.

The chain combines TRBV7-9 with TRBJ1-2, with D perhaps TRBD1 (6 bases). This CDR3 contains 14 residues. V lost 5 bases and J lost 4, with 14 bases in between. Per the germline V gene, CDR1 is SEHNR and CDR2 is FQNEAQ (reference sequence). CDR3 protein: CASSRTAEAYGYTF. The DNA of the CDR3 is TGTGCCAGCAGCCGGACAGCCGAGGCCTATGGCTACACCTTC.

This clone was detected only a few times. J is TRBJ1-4 and V is TRBV28; no definite D call. The V and J ends lost 5 bases and 8 bases respectively, with 6 bases between them. Looked up from germline, CDR1 is MDHEN and CDR2 is SYDVKM. The CDR3 spans 11 residues. CDR3 bases: TGTGCCAGCAGTCCACAGGAAAAACTGTTTTTT. Translated: CASSPQEKLFF.

V is TRBV11-3 and J is TRBJ2-7; D might be TRBD1 (6 bases). The germline V gene has CDR1 SGHNT and CDR2 YENEEA. The CDR3 covers 13 residues. Trimming stripped 2 bases from V and 7 bases from J, with 12 bases between. DNA for the CDR3: TGTGCCAGCAGCTTATACCCTCAGGGGGAGCAGTACTTC. Protein: CASSLYPQGEQYF.

The chain is built from TRBV5-1 and TRBJ2-1; D is unresolved. Germline CDR1 is SGHRS and CDR2 is YFSETQ. Deletions cut 0 bases from V and 6 bases from J, with 13 bases between. CDR3 size: 15 residues. In DNA, the CDR3 is TGCGCCAGCAGCTTGGCGGCCCCGGGTTCCAATGAGCAGTTCTTC. It codes for CASSLAAPGSNEQFF.

This clone was counted a single time. The chain uses TRBV28 and TRBJ2-3; 13 bases match TRBD2. Germline V gene data show CDR1 as MDHEN and CDR2 as SYDVKM. This CDR3 region has 20 residues. J gave up 0 bases and V 6 bases, and 15 bases lay outside the gene matches. The CDR3 DNA reads as TGTGCCAGCAGCCGGCCGGGACTAGCGGGGCGGGGGGATAGCACAGATACGCAGTATTTT. This sequence encodes CASSRPGLAGRGDSTDTQYF.

A few counts support this clone. The chain links TRBV28 to TRBJ2-7, with D perhaps TRBD1 (6 bases). V was pared by 10 bases and J by 3 bases, with 22 bases between. Per germline, CDR1 MDHEN and CDR2 SYDVKM. This CDR3 has 15 residues. DNA for the CDR3: TGTGCCACCCTTCGAGGAACAGGGAGCTACTACGAGCAGTACTTC. As protein: CATLRGTGSYYEQYF.

The CDR3 protein is CASTPRARGETQYF. The CDR3 DNA sequence: TGTGCCAGCACCCCTCGGGCGCGGGGAGAGACCCAGTACTTC. V gene TRBV7-2 combines with J gene TRBJ2-5, with D possibly matching TRBD2 (6 bases). Germline CDR1 is SGHTA and CDR2 is FQGNSA. V was pared by 7 bases and J by 4 bases, with 16 bases between. The CDR3 extends over 14 amino acids.

This chain joins TRBV6-6 and TRBJ1-2; D unclear. The CDR3 covers 14 residues. Germline CDR1 MNHNY, CDR2 SVGAGI (reference sequence). The V gene lost 5 bases and the J gene lost 8 bases, with 18 bases spanning the gap. Written as DNA, the CDR3 is TGTGCCAGCAGTGAGACAACAGTGATATCCGGCTACACCTTC. Translation gives CASSETTVISGYTF.

The chain combines TRBV6-5 with TRBJ2-1; D is perhaps TRBD1 (7 bases). From germline, CDR1 is MNHEY and CDR2 SVGAGI. Trimming removed 0 bases from V and 7 bases from J, with 16 bases in between. This CDR3 is 16 amino acids long. CDR3 nucleotide sequence: TGTGCCAGCAGTTACTCCCCAGGGGGGAGTGGAAATGAGCAGTTCTTC. Encoded protein: CASSYSPGGSGNEQFF.

The sample holds a few counts of this clone. The chain recombines TRBV7-2 with TRBJ1-2, with a possible D match to TRBD1 (6 bases). The CDR3 consists of 13 residues. Germline V gene lookup returns CDR1 SGHTA and CDR2 FQGNSA. The V end lost 5 bases, the J end lost 4 bases, and 11 bases lay between the germline ends. In DNA, the CDR3 is TGTGCCAGCAGCCCCAGGGGCGGCTATGGCTACACCTTC. This codes for CASSPRGGYGYTF.

The sample holds a few counts of this clone. In nucleotides, the CDR3 is TGTGCCACCAGCAGAGATCGGAATGGGCCTCGCGAGCAGTACTTC. It specifies CATSRDRNGPREQYF. The chain links TRBV15 to TRBJ2-7; no firm D call. Per the germline V gene, CDR1 is LNHNV and CDR2 is YYDKDF (reference sequence). Trimming pared 0 bases from V and 6 bases from J, leaving 15 bases between. This CDR3 is 15 amino acids long.

The chain uses TRBV15 and TRBJ1-5; D remains unclear. Trimming removed 1 base from V and 4 bases from J, with 8 bases in between. CDR3 length: 14 amino acids. Germline V lookup: CDR1 LNHNV, CDR2 YYDKDF (reference sequence). The chain's CDR3 is CATSRGGNNQPQHF. DNA for the CDR3: TGTGCCACCAGCAGAGGAGGGAATAATCAGCCCCAGCATTTT.

V and J are TRBV4-2 and TRBJ2-5; 10 bases fit TRBD2. The trim removed 2 bases at V and 4 bases at J, leaving 7 bases unmatched. There are 16 residues in the CDR3. Germline lookup yields CDR1 LGHNA and CDR2 YNFKEQ. The CDR3 DNA is TGTGCCAGCAGCCAAACAAGCGGGAGGGCTGGAGAGACCCAGTACTTC. Translated: CASSQTSGRAGETQYF.